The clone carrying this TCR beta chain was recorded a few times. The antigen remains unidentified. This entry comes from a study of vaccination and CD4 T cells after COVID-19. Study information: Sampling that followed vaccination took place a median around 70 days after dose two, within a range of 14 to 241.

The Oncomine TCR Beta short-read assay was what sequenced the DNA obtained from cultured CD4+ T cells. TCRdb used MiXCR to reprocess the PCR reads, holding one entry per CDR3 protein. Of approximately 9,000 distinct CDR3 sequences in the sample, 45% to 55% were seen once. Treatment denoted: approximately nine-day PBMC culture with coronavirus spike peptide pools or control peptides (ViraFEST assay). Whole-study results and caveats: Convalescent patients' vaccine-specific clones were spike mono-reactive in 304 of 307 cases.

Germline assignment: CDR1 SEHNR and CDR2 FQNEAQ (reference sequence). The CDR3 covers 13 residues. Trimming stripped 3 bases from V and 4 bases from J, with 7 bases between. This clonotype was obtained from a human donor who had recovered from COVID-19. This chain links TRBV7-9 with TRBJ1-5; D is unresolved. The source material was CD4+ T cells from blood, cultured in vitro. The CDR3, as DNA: TGTGCCAGCAGCTTGGTCGGAAATCAGCCCCAGCATTTT. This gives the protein CASSLVGNQPQHF.